The entry below gives a single TCR beta chain sequence along with its context. Data came from immunoSEQ multiplex PCR; TCRdb stores just in-frame clones and leaves some out. The data hold 360,000 or so clones, with nearly 90% observed a single time. The entry originates in a study of blood T cell repertoires in COVID-19. Study information: Whether acute or convalescent, the COVID-19 samples came from the United States, Italy and Spain. PBMCs, B-cell-depleted T cells, or T cells provided the cDNA or gDNA that made up the material.

Sequencing used peripheral blood. The source is a man between 18 and 35 years old with active or convalescent COVID-19.

This CDR3 reads CASSQEGDGGVQPQHF. The CDR3 region has the DNA TGTGCCAGCAGCCAAGAAGGGGACGGGGGGGTTCAGCCCCAGCATTTT. The chain recombines TRBV4-2 with TRBJ1-5; TRBD1 might be the D (5 bases). There are 16 residues in the CDR3. V lost 0 bases and J 6 bases, leaving 15 bases between the germline ends. Germline CDR1 reads LGHNA; CDR2 reads YNFKEQ.